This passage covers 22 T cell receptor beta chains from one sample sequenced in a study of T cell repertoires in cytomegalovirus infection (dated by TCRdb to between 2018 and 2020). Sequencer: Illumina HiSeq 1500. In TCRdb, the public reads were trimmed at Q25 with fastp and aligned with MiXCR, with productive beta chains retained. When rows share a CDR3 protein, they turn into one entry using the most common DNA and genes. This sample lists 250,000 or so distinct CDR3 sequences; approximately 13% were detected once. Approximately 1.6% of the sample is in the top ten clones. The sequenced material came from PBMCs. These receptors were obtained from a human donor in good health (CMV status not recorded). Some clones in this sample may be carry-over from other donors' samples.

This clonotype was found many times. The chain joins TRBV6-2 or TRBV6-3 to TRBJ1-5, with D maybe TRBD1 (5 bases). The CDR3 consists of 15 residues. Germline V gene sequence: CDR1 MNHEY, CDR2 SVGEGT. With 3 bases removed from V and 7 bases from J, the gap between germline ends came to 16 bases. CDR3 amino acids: CASSYLQGRGQPQHF. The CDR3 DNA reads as TGTGCCAGCAGTTATCTCCAGGGAAGGGGCCAGCCCCAGCATTTT.

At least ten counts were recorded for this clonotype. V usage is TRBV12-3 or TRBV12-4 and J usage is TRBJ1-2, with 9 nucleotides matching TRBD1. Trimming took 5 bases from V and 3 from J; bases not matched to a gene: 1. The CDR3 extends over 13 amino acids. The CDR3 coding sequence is TGTGCCAGCAGTGGACAGGGGTACTATGGCTACACCTTC. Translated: CASSGQGYYGYTF.

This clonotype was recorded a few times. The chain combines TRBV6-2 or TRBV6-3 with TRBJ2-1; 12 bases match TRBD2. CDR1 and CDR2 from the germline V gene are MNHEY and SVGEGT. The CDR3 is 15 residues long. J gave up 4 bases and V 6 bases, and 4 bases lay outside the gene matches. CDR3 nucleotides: TGTGCCAGCAGCCCCGGACTAGCGGGATACAATGAGCAGTTCTTC. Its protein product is CASSPGLAGYNEQFF.

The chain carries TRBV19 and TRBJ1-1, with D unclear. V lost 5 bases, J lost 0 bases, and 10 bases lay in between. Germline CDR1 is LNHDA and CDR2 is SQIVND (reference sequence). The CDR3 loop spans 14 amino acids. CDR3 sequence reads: CASSLTTLNTEAFF. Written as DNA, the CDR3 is TGTGCCAGTAGTCTGACGACGTTGAACACTGAAGCTTTCTTT.

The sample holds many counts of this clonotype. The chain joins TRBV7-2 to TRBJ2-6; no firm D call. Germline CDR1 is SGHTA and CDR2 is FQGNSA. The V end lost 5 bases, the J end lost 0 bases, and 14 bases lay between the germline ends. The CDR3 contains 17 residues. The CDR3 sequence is CASSKQSPSSGANVLTF. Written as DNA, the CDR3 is TGTGCCAGCAGCAAACAAAGTCCTTCCTCTGGGGCCAACGTCCTGACTTTC.

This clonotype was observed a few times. The CDR3 DNA sequence: TGTGCCACCAGTGACCGCGACGGGGAAGGAGCTTTCTTT. It is translated as CATSDRDGEGAFF. The chain links TRBV24-1 to TRBJ1-1; no definite D call. The CDR3 totals 13 residues. Trimming took 4 bases from V and 10 from J, leaving 15 bases between them. The germline V gene has CDR1 KGHDR and CDR2 SFDVKD.

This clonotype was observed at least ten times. For the CDR3, the DNA is TGTGCCAGCAGCTACGCCACTGAAGCTTTCTTT. Translating gives CASSYATEAFF. The chain has TRBV5-6 and TRBJ1-1; D gene ambiguous. V was cut by 3 bases and J by 4 bases, with 4 bases left in between. Germline V lookup: CDR1 SGHDT, CDR2 YYEEEE. There are 11 residues in the CDR3. Supplemented by reference TRBV5-6 and TRBJ1-1, the full variable domain reads DAGVTQSPTHLIKTRGQQVTLRCSPKSGHDTVSWYQQALGQGPQFIFQYYEEEERQRGNFPDRFSGHQFPNYSSELNVNALLLGDSALYLCASSYATEAFFGQGTRLTVV.

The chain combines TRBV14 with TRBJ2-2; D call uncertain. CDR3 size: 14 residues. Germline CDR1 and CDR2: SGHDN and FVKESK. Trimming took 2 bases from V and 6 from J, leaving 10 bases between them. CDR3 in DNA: TGTGCCAGCAGCCAAACAGTTCAGGCCGGGGAGCTGTTTTTT. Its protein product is CASSQTVQAGELFF. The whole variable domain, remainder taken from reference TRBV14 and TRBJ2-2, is EAGVTQFPSHSVIEKGQTVTLRCDPISGHDNLYWYRRVMGKEIKFLLHFVKESKQDESGMPNNRFLAERTGGTYSTLKVQPAELEDSGVYFCASSQTVQAGELFFGEGSRLTVL.

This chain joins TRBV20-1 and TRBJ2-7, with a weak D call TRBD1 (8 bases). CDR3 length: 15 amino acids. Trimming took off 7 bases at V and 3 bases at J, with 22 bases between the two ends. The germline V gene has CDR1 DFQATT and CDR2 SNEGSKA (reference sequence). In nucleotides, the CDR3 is TGCAGTGTCAGATACAGGGGGGGAGGGGGCTACGAGCAGTACTTC. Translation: CSVRYRGGGGYEQYF.

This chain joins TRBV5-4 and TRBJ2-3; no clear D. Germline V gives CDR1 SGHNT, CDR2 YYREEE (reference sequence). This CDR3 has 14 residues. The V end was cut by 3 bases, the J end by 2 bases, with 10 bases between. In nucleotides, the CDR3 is TGTGCCAGCAGCTCACCCGGGTACACAGATACGCAGTATTTT. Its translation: CASSSPGYTDTQYF.

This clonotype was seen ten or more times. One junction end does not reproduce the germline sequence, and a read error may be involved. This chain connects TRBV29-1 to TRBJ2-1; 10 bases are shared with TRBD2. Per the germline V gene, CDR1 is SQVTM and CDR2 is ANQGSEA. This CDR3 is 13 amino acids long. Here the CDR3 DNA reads TGCAGCGTCGAAGCGGGGGGGTACAATGAGCAGTTCTTC. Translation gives CSVEAGGYNEQFF.

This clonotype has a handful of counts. The CDR3 DNA reads as TGTGCCAGCAGCGCCGGAATACGCCAAGAGACCCAGTACTTC. Translation gives CASSAGIRQETQYF. J is TRBJ2-5 and V is TRBV28; D uncertain. V lost 6 bases and J 1 base, leaving 12 bases between the germline ends. The CDR3 length is 14 residues. CDR1 is MDHEN, CDR2 SYDVKM, per germline. The full variable domain, rest sourced from reference TRBV28 and TRBJ2-5, is DVKVTQSSRYLVKRTGEKVFLECVQDMDHENMFWYRQDPGLGLRLIYFSYDVKMKEKGDIPEGYSVSREKKERFSLILESASTNQTSMYLCASSAGIRQETQYFGPGTRLLVL.

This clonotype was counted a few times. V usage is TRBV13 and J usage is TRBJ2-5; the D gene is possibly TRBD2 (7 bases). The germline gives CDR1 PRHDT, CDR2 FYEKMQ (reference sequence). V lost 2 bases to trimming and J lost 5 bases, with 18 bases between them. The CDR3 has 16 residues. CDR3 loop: CASSLREGEAGETQYF. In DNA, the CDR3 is TGTGCCAGCAGCTTAAGAGAGGGGGAAGCGGGGGAGACCCAGTACTTC. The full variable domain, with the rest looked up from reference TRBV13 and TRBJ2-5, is AAGVIQSPRHLIKEKRETATLKCYPIPRHDTVYWYQQGPGQDPQFLISFYEKMQSDKGSIPDRFSAQQFSDYHSELNMSSLELGDSALYFCASSLREGEAGETQYFGPGTRLLVL.

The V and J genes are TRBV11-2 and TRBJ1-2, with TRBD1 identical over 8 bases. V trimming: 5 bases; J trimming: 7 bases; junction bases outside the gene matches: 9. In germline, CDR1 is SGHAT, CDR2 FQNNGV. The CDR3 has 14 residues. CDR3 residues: CASSPLQGAGGYTF. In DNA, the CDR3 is TGTGCCAGCAGCCCACTCCAGGGGGCGGGTGGCTACACCTTC.

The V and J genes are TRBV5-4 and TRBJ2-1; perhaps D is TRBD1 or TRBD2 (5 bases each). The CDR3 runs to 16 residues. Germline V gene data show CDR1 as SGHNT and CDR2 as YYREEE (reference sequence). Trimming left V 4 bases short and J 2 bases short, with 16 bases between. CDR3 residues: CASSARGREPYNEQFF. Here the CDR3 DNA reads TGTGCCAGCAGCGCGAGGGGCAGGGAACCCTACAATGAGCAGTTCTTC.

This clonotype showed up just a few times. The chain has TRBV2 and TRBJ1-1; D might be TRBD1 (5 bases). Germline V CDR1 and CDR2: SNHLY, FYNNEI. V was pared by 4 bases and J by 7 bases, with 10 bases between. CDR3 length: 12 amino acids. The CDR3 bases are TGTGCCAGCAGTGCCCAAAGGGGTGAAGCTTTCTTT. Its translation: CASSAQRGEAFF. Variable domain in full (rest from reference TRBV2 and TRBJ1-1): EPEVTQTPSHQVTQMGQEVILRCVPISNHLYFYWYRQILGQKVEFLVSFYNNEISEKSEIFDDQFSVERPDGSNFTLKIRSTKLEDSAMYFCASSAQRGEAFFGQGTRLTVV.

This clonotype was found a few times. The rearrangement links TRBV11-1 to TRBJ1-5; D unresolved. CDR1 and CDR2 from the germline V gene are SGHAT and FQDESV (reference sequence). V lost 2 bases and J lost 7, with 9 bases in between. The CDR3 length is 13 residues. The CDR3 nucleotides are TGTGCCAGCAGCTTAAGTCAGAGCCAGCCCCAGCATTTT. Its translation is CASSLSQSQPQHF. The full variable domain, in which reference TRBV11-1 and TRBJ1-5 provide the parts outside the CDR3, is EAEVAQSPRYKITEKSQAVAFWCDPISGHATLYWYRQILGQGPELLVQFQDESVVDDSQLPKDRFSAERLKGVDSTLKIQPAELGDSAMYLCASSLSQSQPQHFGDGTRLSIL.

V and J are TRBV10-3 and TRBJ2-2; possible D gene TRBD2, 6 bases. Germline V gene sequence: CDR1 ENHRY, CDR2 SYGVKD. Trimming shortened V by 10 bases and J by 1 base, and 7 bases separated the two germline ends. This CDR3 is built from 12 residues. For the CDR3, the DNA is TGTGCCAACGGGGGGAACACCGGGGAGCTGTTTTTT. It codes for CANGGNTGELFF.

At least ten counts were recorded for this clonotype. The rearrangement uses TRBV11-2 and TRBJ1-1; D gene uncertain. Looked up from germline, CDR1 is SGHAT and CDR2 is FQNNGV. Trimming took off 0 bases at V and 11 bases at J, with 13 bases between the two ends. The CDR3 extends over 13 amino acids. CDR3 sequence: CASSLEADSLAFF. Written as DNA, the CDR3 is TGTGCCAGCAGCTTAGAAGCTGACTCTCTTGCTTTCTTT.

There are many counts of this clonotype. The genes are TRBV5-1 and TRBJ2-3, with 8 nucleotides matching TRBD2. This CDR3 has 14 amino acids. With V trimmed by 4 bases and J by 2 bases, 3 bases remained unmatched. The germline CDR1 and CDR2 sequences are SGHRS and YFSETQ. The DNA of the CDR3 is TGCGCCAGCAGCATTAGCGGGAACACAGATACGCAGTATTTT. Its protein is CASSISGNTDTQYF.

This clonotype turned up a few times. The DNA for the CDR3 is TGCAGTGCCACGACTAGCGGACCTGGGAGGAGAGAGACCCAGTACTTC. This translates into CSATTSGPGRRETQYF. The chain joins TRBV20-1 to TRBJ2-5; 9 nucleotides match TRBD2. CDR3 length: 16 residues. V lost 6 bases and J lost 4; bases outside the gene matches: 15. Germline V gene sequence: CDR1 DFQATT, CDR2 SNEGSKA (reference sequence).

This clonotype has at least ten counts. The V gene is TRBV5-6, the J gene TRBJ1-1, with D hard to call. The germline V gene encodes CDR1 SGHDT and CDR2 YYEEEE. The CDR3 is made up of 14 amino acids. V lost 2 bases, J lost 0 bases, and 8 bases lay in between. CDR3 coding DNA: TGTGCCAGCAGCTTTATAAAAGTGAACACTGAAGCTTTCTTT. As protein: CASSFIKVNTEAFF.